Listed below are T cell receptor beta chains from one sample, sequenced in a study of CD8+ T cells in alopecia areata. Libraries were prepared by immunoSEQ multiplex PCR; TCRdb keeps only in-frame clonotypes and omits some of them. The sample contains more than 110,000 clones, roughly four fifths of which appear only once. The material was CD8+ T cells sorted from blood, obtained at week 4, from a patient treated with tofacitinib. The receptors were gathered from a human donor with alopecia areata. Both conserved end residues are part of each CDR3. A D gene is named only where the DNA matches it firmly. Not all rows give a size; the values are once, few, many and, for expanded clones, a class.

len,j_gene,abundance,v_gene,d_gene,CDR3nt,CDR3aa
15,TRBJ2-5,few,TRBV6-1,NA,TGTGCCAGCAGTGAAGCGATAGGGGGTGGAGAGACCCAGTACTTC,CASSEAIGGGETQYF
13,TRBJ1-2,few,TRBV27,NA,TGTGCCAGCAGTTCACATGAGGGGGGACAATTCACCTTC,CASSSHEGGQFTF
15,TRBJ2-3,NA,TRBV7-8,NA,TGTGCCAGCAGCTGGGAGAGGGTTAGCACAGATACGCAGTATTTT,CASSWERVSTDTQYF
16,TRBJ2-5,NA,TRBV5-6,NA,TGTGCCAGCAGTCCTATTCGGGACGGGGGTGCGGAGACCCAGTACTTC,CASSPIRDGGAETQYF
12,TRBJ2-1,NA,TRBV6-5,NA,TGTGCCAGCAGTACCGGCTACAATGAGCAGTTCTTC,CASSTGYNEQFF
13,TRBJ2-1,NA,TRBV4-1,TRBD2,TGCGCCAGCAGCCCCGGGACTAGCTATGAGCAGTTCTTC,CASSPGTSYEQFF
14,TRBJ1-6,NA,TRBV5-8,TRBD1,TGTGCCAGCAGCTTGGGGACAGGGGATTCACCCCTCCACTTT,CASSLGTGDSPLHF
14,TRBJ2-7,NA,TRBV6-5,NA,TGTGCCAGCAGCCTCAGGAGGGAGGTTGACGAGCAGTACTTC,CASSLRREVDEQYF
15,TRBJ2-7,NA,TRBV6-1,TRBD1,TGTGCCAGCACTTTCGACAGGGGGATCTCCTACGAGCAGTACTTC,CASTFDRGISYEQYF
14,TRBJ1-1,NA,TRBV4-3,TRBD1,TGCGCCAGCAGCCTTACAACAGGGGGCACTGAAGCTTTCTTT,CASSLTTGGTEAFF
13,TRBJ2-6,NA,TRBV5-1,NA,TGCGCCAGCAGCTTTACAGGGGCCAACGTCCTGACTTTC,CASSFTGANVLTF
14,TRBJ2-3,NA,TRBV4-1,NA,TGCGCCAGCAGCCAAGGGGGGGACACAGATACGCAGTATTTT,CASSQGGDTDTQYF
11,TRBJ2-7,NA,TRBV29-1,NA,TGCAGCGTTGTATACGGGCTAGAGCAGTACTTC,CSVVYGLEQYF
14,TRBJ2-2,NA,TRBV6-5,TRBD2,TGTGCCAGCAGTTTCCGACTAGCTGCCGGGGAGCTGTTTTTT,CASSFRLAAGELFF
15,TRBJ2-3,NA,TRBV6-6,TRBD2,TGTGCCAGCAGCGGGACTAGCGGGCATATAGATACGCAGTATTTT,CASSGTSGHIDTQYF
13,TRBJ1-1,NA,TRBV29-1,NA,TGCAGCGTTGACGAGGAGGGGGACACTGAAGCTTTCTTT,CSVDEEGDTEAFF
17,TRBJ2-3,NA,TRBV27,NA,TGTGCCAGCAGTCTGTCCCCGGGACTGTTAGGGACAGATACGCAGTATTTT,CASSLSPGLLGTDTQYF
15,TRBJ2-1,few,TRBV4-1,TRBD1,TGCGCCAGCAGCCCGGGACAGGCGGCCTACAATGAGCAGTTCTTC,CASSPGQAAYNEQFF
14,TRBJ2-7,NA,TRBV30,NA,TGTGCCTGGAGTGTTGAAGAACAGGGAGGCGAGCAGTACTTC,CAWSVEEQGGEQYF
13,TRBJ1-2,NA,TRBV5-1,TRBD1,TGCGCCAGCAGCATTACAGGGGGAGATGGCTACACCTTC,CASSITGGDGYTF
17,TRBJ2-4,NA,TRBV14,NA,TGTGCCAGCAGCCAGCTTCTTTTACCGGGACGAGAAAACATTCAGTACTTC,CASSQLLLPGRENIQYF
13,TRBJ1-2,medium-sized,TRBV27,NA,TGTGCCAGCAGTCTTACAGGGAACTATGGCTACACCTTC,CASSLTGNYGYTF
13,TRBJ1-2,once,TRBV5-6,NA,TGTGCCAGCAGCTTCCGACCAGGGTGGGGCTACACCTTC,CASSFRPGWGYTF
14,TRBJ2-1,NA,TRBV6-1,TRBD1,TGTGCCAGCAGTACCGGGACAGGGTGGAATGAGCAGTTCTTC,CASSTGTGWNEQFF
15,TRBJ2-5,NA,TRBV4-3,NA,TGCGCCAGCAGTTCGAGCGGAGGGTGGTGGGAGACCCAGTACTTC,CASSSSGGWWETQYF